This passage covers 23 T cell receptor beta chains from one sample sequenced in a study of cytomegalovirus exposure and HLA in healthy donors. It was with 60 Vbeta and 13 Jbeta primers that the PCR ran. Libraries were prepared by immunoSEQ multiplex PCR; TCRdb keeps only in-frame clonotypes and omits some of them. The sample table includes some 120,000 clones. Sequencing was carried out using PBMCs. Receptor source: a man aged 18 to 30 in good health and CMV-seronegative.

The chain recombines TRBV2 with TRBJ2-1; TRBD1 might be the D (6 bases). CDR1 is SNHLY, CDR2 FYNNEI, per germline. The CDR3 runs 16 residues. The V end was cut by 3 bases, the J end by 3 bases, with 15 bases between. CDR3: CASSDWSGVGYNEQFF. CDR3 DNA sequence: TGTGCCAGCAGTGATTGGTCAGGGGTCGGCTACAATGAGCAGTTCTTC.

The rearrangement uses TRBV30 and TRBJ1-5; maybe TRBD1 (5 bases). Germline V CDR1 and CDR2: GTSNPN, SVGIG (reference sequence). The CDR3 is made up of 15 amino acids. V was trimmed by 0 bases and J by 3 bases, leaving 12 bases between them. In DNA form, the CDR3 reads TGTGCCTGGAGTGTCGGTTGGGGCTCCAATCAGCCCCAGCATTTT. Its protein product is CAWSVGWGSNQPQHF.

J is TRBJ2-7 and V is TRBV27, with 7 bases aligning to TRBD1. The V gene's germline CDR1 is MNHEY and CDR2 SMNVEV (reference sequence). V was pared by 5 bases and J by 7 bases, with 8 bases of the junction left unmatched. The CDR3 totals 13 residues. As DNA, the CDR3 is TGTGCCAGCAGTCCGGACAGGTTAGGAGAGCAGTACTTC. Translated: CASSPDRLGEQYF.

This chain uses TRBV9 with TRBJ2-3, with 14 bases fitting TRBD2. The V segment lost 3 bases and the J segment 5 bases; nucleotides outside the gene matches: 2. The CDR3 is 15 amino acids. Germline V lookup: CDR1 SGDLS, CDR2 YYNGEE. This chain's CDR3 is CASSGGLAGVDTQYF. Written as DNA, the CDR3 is TGTGCCAGCAGCGGGGGACTAGCGGGGGTAGATACGCAGTATTTT.

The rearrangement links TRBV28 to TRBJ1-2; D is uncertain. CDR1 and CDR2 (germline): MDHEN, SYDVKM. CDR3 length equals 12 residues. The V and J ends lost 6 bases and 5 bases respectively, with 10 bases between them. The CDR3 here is CASRNPGYGYTF. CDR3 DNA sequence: TGTGCCAGCAGGAACCCAGGATATGGCTACACCTTC.

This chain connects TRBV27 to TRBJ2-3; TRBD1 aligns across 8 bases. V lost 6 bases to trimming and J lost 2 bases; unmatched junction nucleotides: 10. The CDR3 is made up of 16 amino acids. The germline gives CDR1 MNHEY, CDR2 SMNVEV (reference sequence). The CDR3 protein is CASRDPGQGDTDTQYF. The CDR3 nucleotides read TGTGCCAGCAGGGACCCAGGACAGGGTGACACAGATACGCAGTATTTT.

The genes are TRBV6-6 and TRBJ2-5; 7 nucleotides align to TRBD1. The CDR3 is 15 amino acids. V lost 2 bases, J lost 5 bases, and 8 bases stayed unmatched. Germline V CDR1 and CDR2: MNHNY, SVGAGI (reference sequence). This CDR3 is CASSYGTVDLETQYF. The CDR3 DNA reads TGTGCCAGCAGTTACGGGACAGTCGACCTGGAGACCCAGTACTTC.

Here the CDR3 DNA reads TGCGCCAGCAGCCAAGTCTGGATCGTGGCGGGGCAGTTCTTC. This encodes CASSQVWIVAGQFF. The chain employs TRBV4-1 and TRBJ2-1; D is perhaps TRBD2 (5 bases). The CDR3 sequence is 14 residues long. Germline CDR1 is MGHRA and CDR2 is YSYEKL. With 1 base removed from V and 12 bases from J, the gap between germline ends came to 16 bases.

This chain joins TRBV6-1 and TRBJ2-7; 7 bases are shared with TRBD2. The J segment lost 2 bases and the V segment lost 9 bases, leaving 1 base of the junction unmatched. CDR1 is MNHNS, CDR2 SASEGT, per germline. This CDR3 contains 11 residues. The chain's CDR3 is CASRGAYEQYF. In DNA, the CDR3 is TGTGCCAGTCGGGGGGCCTACGAGCAGTACTTC.

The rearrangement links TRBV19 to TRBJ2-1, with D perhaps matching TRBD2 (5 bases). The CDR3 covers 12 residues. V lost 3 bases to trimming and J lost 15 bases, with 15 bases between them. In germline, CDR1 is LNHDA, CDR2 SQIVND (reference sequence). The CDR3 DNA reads TGTGCCAGTAGTATTGGGAGTCGGCCACTGTTCTTC. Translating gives CASSIGSRPLFF.

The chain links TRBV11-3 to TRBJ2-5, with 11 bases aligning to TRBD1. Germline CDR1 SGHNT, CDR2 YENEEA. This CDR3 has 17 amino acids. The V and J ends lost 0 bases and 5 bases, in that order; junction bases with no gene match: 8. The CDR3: CASSLEVGTGGTETQYF. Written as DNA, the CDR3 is TGTGCCAGCAGCTTAGAGGTGGGGACAGGGGGGACGGAGACCCAGTACTTC.

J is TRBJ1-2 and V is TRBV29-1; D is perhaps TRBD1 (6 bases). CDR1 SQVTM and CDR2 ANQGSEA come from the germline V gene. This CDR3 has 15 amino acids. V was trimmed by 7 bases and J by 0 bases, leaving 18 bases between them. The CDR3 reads CSAPTPGTSNYGYTF. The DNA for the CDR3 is TGCAGCGCGCCCACCCCAGGGACATCTAACTATGGCTACACCTTC.

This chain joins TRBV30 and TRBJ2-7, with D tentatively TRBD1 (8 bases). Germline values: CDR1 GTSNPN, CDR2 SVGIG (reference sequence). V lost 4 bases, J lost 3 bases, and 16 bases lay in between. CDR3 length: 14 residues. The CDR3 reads CAWTRGDRFYEQYF. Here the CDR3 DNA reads TGTGCCTGGACTCGGGGGGACAGGTTCTACGAGCAGTACTTC. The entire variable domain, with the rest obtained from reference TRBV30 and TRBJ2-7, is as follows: SQTIHQWPATLVQPVGSPLSLECTVEGTSNPNLYWYRQAAGRGLQLLFYSVGIGQISSEVPQNLSASRPQDRQFILSSKKLLLSDSGFYLCAWTRGDRFYEQYFGPGTRLTVT.

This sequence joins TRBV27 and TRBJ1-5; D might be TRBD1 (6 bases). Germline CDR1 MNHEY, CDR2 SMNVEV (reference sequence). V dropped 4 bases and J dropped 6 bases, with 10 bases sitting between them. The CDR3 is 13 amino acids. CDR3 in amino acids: CASSWTAGQPQHF. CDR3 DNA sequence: TGTGCCAGCAGTTGGACAGCAGGTCAGCCCCAGCATTTT.

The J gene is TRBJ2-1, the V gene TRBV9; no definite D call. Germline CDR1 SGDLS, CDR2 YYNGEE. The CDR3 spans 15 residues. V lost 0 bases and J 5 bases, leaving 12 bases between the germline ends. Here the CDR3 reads CASSVAPAENNEQFF. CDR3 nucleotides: TGTGCCAGCAGCGTAGCCCCCGCGGAGAACAATGAGCAGTTCTTC.

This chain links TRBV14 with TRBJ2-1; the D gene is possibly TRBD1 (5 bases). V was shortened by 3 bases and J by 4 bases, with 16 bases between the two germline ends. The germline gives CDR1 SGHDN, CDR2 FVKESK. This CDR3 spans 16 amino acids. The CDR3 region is CASSQSQGDPYNEQFF. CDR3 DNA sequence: TGTGCCAGCAGCCAGTCCCAGGGTGACCCATACAATGAGCAGTTCTTC.

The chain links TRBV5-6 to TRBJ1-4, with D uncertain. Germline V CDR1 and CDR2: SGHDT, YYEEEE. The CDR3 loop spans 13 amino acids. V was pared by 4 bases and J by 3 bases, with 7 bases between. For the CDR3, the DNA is TGTGCCAGCAGCCCCCATTCTAATGAAAAACTGTTTTTT. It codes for CASSPHSNEKLFF.

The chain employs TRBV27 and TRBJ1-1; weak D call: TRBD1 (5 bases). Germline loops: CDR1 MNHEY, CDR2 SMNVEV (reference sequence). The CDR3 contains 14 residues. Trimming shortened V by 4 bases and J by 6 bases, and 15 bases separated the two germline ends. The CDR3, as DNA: TGTGCCAGCAGTTACCCCGGGGGAATGTCTGAAGCTTTCTTT. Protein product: CASSYPGGMSEAFF.

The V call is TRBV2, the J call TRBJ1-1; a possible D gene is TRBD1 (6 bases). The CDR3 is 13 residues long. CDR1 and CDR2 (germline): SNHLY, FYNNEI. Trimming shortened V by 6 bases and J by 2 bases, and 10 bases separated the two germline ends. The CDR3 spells CASRLRGNTEAFF. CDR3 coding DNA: TGTGCCAGCAGGCTCAGGGGTAACACTGAAGCTTTCTTT.

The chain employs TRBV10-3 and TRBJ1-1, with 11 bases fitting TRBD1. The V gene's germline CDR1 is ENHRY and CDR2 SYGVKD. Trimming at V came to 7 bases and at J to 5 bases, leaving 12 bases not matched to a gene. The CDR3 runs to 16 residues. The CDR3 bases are TGTGCCATCATCCAGGACAGGGGGCGAGGAATGACTGAAGCTTTCTTT. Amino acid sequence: CAIIQDRGRGMTEAFF.

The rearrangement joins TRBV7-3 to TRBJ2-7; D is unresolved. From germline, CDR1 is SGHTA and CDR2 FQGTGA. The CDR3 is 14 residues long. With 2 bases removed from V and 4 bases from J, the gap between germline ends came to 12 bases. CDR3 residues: CASSLEFGLYEQYF. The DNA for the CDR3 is TGTGCCAGCAGCTTAGAATTCGGTCTGTACGAGCAGTACTTC.

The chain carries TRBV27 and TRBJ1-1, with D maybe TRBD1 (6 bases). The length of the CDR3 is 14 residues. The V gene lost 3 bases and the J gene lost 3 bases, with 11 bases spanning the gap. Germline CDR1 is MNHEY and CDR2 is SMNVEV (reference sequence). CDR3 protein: CASSLAGGYTEAFF. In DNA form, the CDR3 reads TGTGCCAGCAGTTTGGCGGGGGGCTACACTGAAGCTTTCTTT.

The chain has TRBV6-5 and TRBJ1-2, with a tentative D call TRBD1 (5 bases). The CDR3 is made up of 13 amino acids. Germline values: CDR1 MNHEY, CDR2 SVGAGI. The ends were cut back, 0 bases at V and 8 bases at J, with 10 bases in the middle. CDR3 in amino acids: CASSYSAGKGYTF. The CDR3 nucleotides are TGTGCCAGCAGTTACTCGGCAGGGAAGGGCTACACCTTC.